This T cell receptor (beta chain) was captured by sequencing in a study of blood T cell repertoires in COVID-19. Study information: In each case, the material was cDNA or gDNA derived from T cells, B-cell-depleted T cells, or PBMCs.

Using immunoSEQ multiplex PCR, the repertoire was profiled, and TCRdb retains in-frame clones only, with some absent. The table shows some 250,000 clones, with about nine tenths occurring only once. The CDR3 is made up of 14 amino acids. Trimming removed 4 bases from V and 0 bases from J, with 9 bases in between. The germline CDR1 and CDR2 sequences are SNHLY and FYNNEI. The chain links TRBV2 to TRBJ1-2; D is uncertain. This sequence was found in a man aged 60 to 69 with acute or convalescent COVID-19. The sequencing input was peripheral blood. DNA of the CDR3: TGTGCCAGCAGTGCCACCCGAGCTAACTATGGCTACACCTTC. Amino acids: CASSATRANYGYTF.